The rows below give T cell receptor beta chains drawn from one sample of a study of regulatory T cells in long-lasting Graves disease. Each CDR3 protein is one row after TCRdb ran MiXCR on the multiplex PCR reads. The sample lists approximately 470,000 distinct CDR3 sequences; more than 20% were seen once. Sequencing was performed on peripheral blood mononuclear cells (PBMCs), taken when the disease was refractory, from a patient treated with antithyroid drugs. Receptors originate from a female donor with Graves disease. CDR3s include the opening cysteine and the closing phenylalanine or tryptophan. A D gene is named only where the DNA matches it firmly. Expanded clones get a size class; other rows say once, few or many, or leave the size out.

clone_size j_call v_call d_call cdr3_nt cdr3_aa
few TRBJ2-7 TRBV3-1 . TGTGCCAGCAGCCAAAGAACCGGACGGCAGTACTTC CASSQRTGRQYF
many TRBJ2-5 TRBV2 . TGTGCCAGCAGGGCCCAGCATGGAGGGAGAGAAGAGACCCAGTACTTC CASRAQHGGREETQYF
. TRBJ2-3 TRBV24-1 . TGTGCCACCAGTGAACTGAGCACAGATACGCAGTATTTT CATSELSTDTQYF
. TRBJ1-5 TRBV30 . TGTGCCTGGAGTACCGCCCGAGGGACCCCGGTTCAAGTGAGCAATCAGCCCCAGCATTTT CAWSTARGTPVQVSNQPQHF
. TRBJ1-1 TRBV29-1 . TGCAGAGTCGGCAGGGTCACTGAAGCTTTCTTT CRVGRVTEAFF
. TRBJ2-5 TRBV20-1 TRBD2 TGCAGTGCTCAAGCGGACGCGGGAGGGGGGGAGACCCAGTACTTC CSAQADAGGGETQYF
. TRBJ2-7 TRBV20-1 . TGCAGTGCTAGAGACCCGACAGACTACGAGCAGTACTTC CSARDPTDYEQYF
few TRBJ2-2 TRBV7-8 . TGTGCCAGCAGCTTAAGGGGTACGGGCACCGGGGAGCTGTTTTTT CASSLRGTGTGELFF
. TRBJ2-7 TRBV20-1 TRBD2 TGCAGTGCTTTGGGACTAGCGGGAGGGTACGAGCAGTACTTC CSALGLAGGYEQYF
many TRBJ2-7 TRBV5-8 . TGTGCCAGCAGCTTTCGAGGTTCGGGGGAGCAGTACTTC CASSFRGSGEQYF
. TRBJ1-5 TRBV15 . TGTGCCACCAGCTCCCGCGGGGCCGCGTCGCCCCAGCATTTT CATSSRGAASPQHF
. TRBJ2-7 TRBV6-1 TRBD2 TGTGCCAGCGGAACTAGCGATCCTAGACAGCAGTACTTC CASGTSDPRQQYF
many TRBJ2-7 TRBV27 . TGTGCCAGCAGTTATGGGTCCGCCTACGAGCAGTACTTC CASSYGSAYEQYF
few TRBJ2-2 TRBV30 . TGTGCCTGGAAGATGGGGAACACCGGGGAGCTGTTTTTT CAWKMGNTGELFF
many TRBJ1-1 TRBV12-5 . TGTGCTAGTGGTTTGGTCGGGGAGGGTTACACTGAAGCTTTCTTT CASGLVGEGYTEAFF
. TRBJ2-2 TRBV10-1 . TGCGCCAGCAGTGAGCAGGGTTTGGACGGGGAGCTGTTTTTT CASSEQGLDGELFF
many TRBJ2-7 TRBV6-1 TRBD1 TGTGCCAGCAGTGAGTCGACAGGGCTCTACGAGCAGTACTTC CASSESTGLYEQYF
few TRBJ2-7 TRBV29-1 TRBD1 TGCAGCGTTCATTGGGGACAGGGCTCTGACGAGCAGTACTTC CSVHWGQGSDEQYF
. TRBJ2-5 TRBV5-4 . TGTGCCAGCAGCTTTATCCCTTTGGAGACCCAGTACTTC CASSFIPLETQYF
few TRBJ1-2 TRBV27 TRBD1 TGTGCCAGCAGTCAAACAGGGGGGCGAGGCTACACCTTC CASSQTGGRGYTF
many TRBJ2-5 TRBV7-2 TRBD2 TGTGCCAGCAGCCCCATTGCTAGCGGCTGGGGAGAGACCCAGTACTTC CASSPIASGWGETQYF
many TRBJ2-2 TRBV30 . TGTGCCTGGCGCACCGGGGAGCTGTTTTTT CAWRTGELFF
many TRBJ2-7 TRBV2 . TGTGCCAGCAGTGAAACAGCAGGGCTAGGGGGCGAGCAGTACTTC CASSETAGLGGEQYF
. TRBJ2-7 TRBV4-3 . TGCGCCAGCAGCGAGGATGGGAGTAACTCCTACGAGCAGTACTTC CASSEDGSNSYEQYF
. TRBJ1-2 TRBV18 TRBD1 TGTGCCAGCTCACCTTTCGGACAGGCCTATGGCTACACCTTC CASSPFGQAYGYTF
. TRBJ1-6 TRBV27 . TGTGCCAGCAGTTACTCCTATAATTCACCCCTCCACTTT CASSYSYNSPLHF
many TRBJ2-7 TRBV27 . TGTGCCAGCAGTCCCGGGACCGAAATCTACGAGCAGTACTTC CASSPGTEIYEQYF
many TRBJ2-5 TRBV6-1 TRBD1 TGTGCCAGCAGTCGCTGGGGACAGGGGGCGAAACAAGAGACCCAGTACTTC CASSRWGQGAKQETQYF
many TRBJ1-5 TRBV12-3/TRBV12-4 . TGTGCCAGCAGTTTACGGGGGGAACAGCCCCAGCATTTT CASSLRGEQPQHF
. TRBJ1-1 TRBV6-1 . TGTGCCAGCGGGACTTACCTACCGGGAGCTTTCTTT CASGTYLPGAFF
few TRBJ2-7 TRBV20-1 TRBD2 TGCAGTGCTACGACGACTAGCGGGATTTCCTACGAGCAGTACTTC CSATTTSGISYEQYF